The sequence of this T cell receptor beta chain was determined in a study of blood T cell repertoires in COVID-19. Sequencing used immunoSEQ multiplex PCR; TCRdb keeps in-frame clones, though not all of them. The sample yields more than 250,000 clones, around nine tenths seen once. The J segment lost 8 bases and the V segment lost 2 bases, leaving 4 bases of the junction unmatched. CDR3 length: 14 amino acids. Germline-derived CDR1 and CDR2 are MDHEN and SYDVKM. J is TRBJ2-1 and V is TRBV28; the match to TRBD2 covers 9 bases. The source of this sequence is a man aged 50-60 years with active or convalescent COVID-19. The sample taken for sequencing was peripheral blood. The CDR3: CASSLAGGRDEQFF. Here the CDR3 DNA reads TGTGCCAGCAGTTTAGCGGGGGGGCGAGATGAGCAGTTCTTC.